What follows describes a single T cell receptor (beta chain). Its matching antigen is unknown. Data came from immunoSEQ multiplex PCR; TCRdb stores just in-frame clones and leaves some out. The sample yields over a million clones, less than 99% seen once. The sample comes from a study of shared clonotypes between healthy human individuals. Study-wide background: The cohort comprised a couple of women and a few men. Their ages spanned 18 to 49 years.

Whole-study findings and limits: Memory subsets generally showed smaller estimated richness than naive subsets did. It was expected that sequencing depth would affect clonotype sharing among donors. Collection of samples was limited to blood; tissue repertoires likely differ.

Specimen: naive CD4+ T cells sorted from blood. Noted subset: CD45RA+ positively selected. This clonotype was sampled from a man younger than 40 in good health.

The chain's CDR3 is CASSFGTSGSRFADEQFF. The CDR3 nucleotides read TGCGCCAGCAGCTTTGGGACTAGCGGGAGTAGGTTTGCCGATGAGCAGTTCTTC. J is TRBJ2-1 and V is TRBV5-1; 14 nucleotides line up with TRBD2. The trim removed 2 bases at V and 8 bases at J, leaving 12 bases unmatched. Germline CDR1 reads SGHRS; CDR2 reads YFSETQ. The CDR3 contains 18 residues. The full variable domain, completed using reference TRBV5-1 and TRBJ2-1, is KAGVTQTPRYLIKTRGQQVTLSCSPISGHRSVSWYQQTPGQGLQFLFEYFSETQRNKGNFPGRFSGRQFSNSRSEMNVSTLELGDSALYLCASSFGTSGSRFADEQFFGPGTRLTVL.